The table lists the clone carrying this T cell receptor beta chain with many counts. Trimming cost V 3 bases and J 3 bases, with 8 bases left between them. The V gene's germline CDR1 is MGHRA and CDR2 YSYEKL. This CDR3 comprises 13 residues. The data stem from a study of HIV-infected children after antiretroviral therapy interruption. Study-wide context: In continuous treatment, analyzed samples were from weeks 0, 48 and 150.

Treatment defined: PENTA 11 planned treatment interruption arm or continuous ART arm. Unique molecular identifiers were included in an RNA-based 3' RACE TCR library. Via MiXCR, TCRdb re-called the 3' RACE reads, giving one row per CDR3 protein. Among nearly 15,000 distinct CDR3 sequences, less than 3.5% were seen once, and the ten largest hold around a third. The V and J genes are TRBV4-1 and TRBJ1-1; unclear D gene. The TCR sequence derives from a pool of human donors with HIV. This specimen consisted of CD45RO+ CD8+ T cells from PBMCs, pooled from several time points, obtained from a donor given antiretroviral therapy, either interrupted or continuous. Subset: memory CD8+ CD45RO+ CD45RA- T cells. CDR3: CASSQGLDTEAFF. In nucleotides, the CDR3 is TGCGCCAGCAGCCAGGGGTTGGACACTGAAGCTTTCTTT.